The following is a T cell receptor (beta chain) sequence with its context. Its cognate antigen is unknown. Clones were sequenced by immunoSEQ multiplex PCR, and TCRdb holds only the in-frame ones, with some missing. The sample shows fewer than 150,000 clones, under 95% of them seen only once. This sample is part of a study of T cell responses to AZD1222 COVID-19 vaccine. The germline V gene has CDR1 LNHDA and CDR2 SQIVND (reference sequence). The CDR3 contains 17 residues. The V gene lost 0 bases and the J gene lost 1 base, with 13 bases spanning the gap. Overall study results and limits: Spike-specific TCR depth and breadth grew after two AZD1222 doses.

This receptor was taken from an adult in good health. This specimen was peripheral blood, taken on day 0 of AZD1222 vaccination. This chain connects TRBV19 to TRBJ1-5; D remains ambiguous. CDR3: CASSIDVPLASNQPQHF. The CDR3 DNA reads as TGTGCCAGTAGTATAGATGTCCCCCTAGCCAGCAATCAGCCCCAGCATTTT.